Here is one TCR beta chain with its context. The data were obtained in a study of chemoradiotherapy in HPV16-positive cancers. The repertoire was sequenced with immunoSEQ multiplex PCR; TCRdb's copy has only in-frame clones and lacks some. The data contain approximately 30,000 clones, roughly 93% of them singletons. Over chemoradiotherapy, repertoires were sampled more than once. Germline assignment: CDR1 SGHTA and CDR2 FQGNSA. The CDR3 is made up of 15 amino acids. The V end was cut by 0 bases, the J end by 3 bases, with 12 bases between. This sequence joins TRBV7-2 and TRBJ2-7; D is undetermined. This sample comprised blood, obtained from a patient who underwent chemoradiotherapy. The source is a human donor with HPV-associated anogenital cancer. Here the CDR3 reads CASSLAAQANYEQYF. As DNA, the CDR3 is TGTGCCAGCAGCTTAGCCGCCCAGGCGAACTACGAGCAGTACTTC.